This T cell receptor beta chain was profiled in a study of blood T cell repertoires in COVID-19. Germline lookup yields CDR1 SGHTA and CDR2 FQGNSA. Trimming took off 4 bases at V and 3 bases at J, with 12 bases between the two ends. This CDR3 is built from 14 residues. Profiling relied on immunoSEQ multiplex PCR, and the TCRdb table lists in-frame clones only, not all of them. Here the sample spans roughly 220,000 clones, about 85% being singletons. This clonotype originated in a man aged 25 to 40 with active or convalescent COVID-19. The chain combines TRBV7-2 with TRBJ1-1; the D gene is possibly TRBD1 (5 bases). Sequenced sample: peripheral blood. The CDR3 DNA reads TGTGCCAGCAGCTCGGGGGTTTGGGACACTGAAGCTTTCTTT. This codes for CASSSGVWDTEAFF.